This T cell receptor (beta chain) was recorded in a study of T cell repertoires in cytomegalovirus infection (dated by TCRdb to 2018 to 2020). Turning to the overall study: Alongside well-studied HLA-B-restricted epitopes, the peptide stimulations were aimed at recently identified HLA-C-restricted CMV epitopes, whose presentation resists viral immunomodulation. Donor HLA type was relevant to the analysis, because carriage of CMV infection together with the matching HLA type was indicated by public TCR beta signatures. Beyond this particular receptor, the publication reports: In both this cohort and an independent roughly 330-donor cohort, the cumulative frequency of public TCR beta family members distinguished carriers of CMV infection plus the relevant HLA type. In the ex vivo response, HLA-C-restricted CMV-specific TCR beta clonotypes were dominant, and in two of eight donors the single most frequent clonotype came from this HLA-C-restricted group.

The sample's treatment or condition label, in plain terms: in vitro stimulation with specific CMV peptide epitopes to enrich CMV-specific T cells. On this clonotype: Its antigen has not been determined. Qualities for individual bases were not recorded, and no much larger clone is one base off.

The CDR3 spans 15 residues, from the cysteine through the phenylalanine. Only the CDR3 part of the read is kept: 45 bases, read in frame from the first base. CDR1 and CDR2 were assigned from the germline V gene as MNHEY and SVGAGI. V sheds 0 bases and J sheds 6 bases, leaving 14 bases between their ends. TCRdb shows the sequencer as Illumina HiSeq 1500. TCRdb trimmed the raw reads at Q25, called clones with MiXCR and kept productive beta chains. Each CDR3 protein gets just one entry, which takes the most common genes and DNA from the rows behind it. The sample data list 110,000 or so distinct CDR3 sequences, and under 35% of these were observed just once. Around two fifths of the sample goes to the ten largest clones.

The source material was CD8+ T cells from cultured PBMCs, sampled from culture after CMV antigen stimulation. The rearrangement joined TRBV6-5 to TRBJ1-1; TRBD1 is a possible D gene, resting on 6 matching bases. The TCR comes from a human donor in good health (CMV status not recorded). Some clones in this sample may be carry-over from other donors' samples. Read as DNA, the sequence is TGTGCCAGCAGTTACTCCCTGACAGGTGTGGCTGAAGCTTTCTTT. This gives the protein CASSYSLTGVAEAFF.